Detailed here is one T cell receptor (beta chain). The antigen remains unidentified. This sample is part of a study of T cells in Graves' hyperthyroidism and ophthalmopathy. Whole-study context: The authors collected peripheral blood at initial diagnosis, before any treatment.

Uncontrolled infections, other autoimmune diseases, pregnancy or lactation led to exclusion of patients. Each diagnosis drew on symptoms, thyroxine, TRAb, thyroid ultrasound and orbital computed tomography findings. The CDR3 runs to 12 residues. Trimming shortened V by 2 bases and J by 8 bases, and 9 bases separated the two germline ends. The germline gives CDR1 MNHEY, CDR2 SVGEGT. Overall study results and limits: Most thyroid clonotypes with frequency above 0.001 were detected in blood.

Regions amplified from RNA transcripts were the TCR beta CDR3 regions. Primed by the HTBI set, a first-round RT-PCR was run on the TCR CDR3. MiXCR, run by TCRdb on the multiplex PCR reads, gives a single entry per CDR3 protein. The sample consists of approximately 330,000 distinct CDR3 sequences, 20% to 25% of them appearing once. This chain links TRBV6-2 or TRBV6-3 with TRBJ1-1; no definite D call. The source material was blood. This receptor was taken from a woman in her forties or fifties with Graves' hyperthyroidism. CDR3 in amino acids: CASSYPGVEAFF. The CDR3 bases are TGTGCCAGCAGTTACCCGGGAGTAGAAGCTTTCTTT.